The rows below give T cell receptor beta chains drawn from one sample of a study of T cells in localized non-small cell lung cancer. Here immunoSEQ multiplex PCR was the method, and the copy in TCRdb shows in-frame clones only, minus some. The data show about 2,500 clones, with less than 30% seen just once and roughly 20% held by the top ten. The sample was normal lung tissue next to the tumor, taken before any cancer treatment. These receptors were obtained from a man between 40 and 70 years old with stage II squamous cell lung carcinoma. CDR3s include the opening cysteine and the closing phenylalanine or tryptophan. The D gene is left open where the match is weak. Clone size, where shown, is once, few, many, or a class for clones that have expanded.

clone size,V gene,D gene,J gene,CDR3 protein,CDR3 DNA
NA,TRBV29-1,NA,TRBJ2-3,CSVDEPAGGGDTQYF,TGCAGCGTTGACGAGCCAGCAGGGGGAGGAGATACGCAGTATTTT
NA,TRBV19,NA,TRBJ1-1,CASANTGREGEAFF,TGTGCCAGCGCCAACACAGGTCGGGAAGGTGAAGCTTTCTTT
NA,TRBV5-1,NA,TRBJ1-1,CASSPRVGYTEAFF,TGCGCCAGCAGCCCCCGGGTGGGGTACACTGAAGCTTTCTTT
few,TRBV1,NA,TRBJ2-5,CASSQARGQGAETQYF,TGCGCCAGCAGCCAAGCTCGGGGACAGGGGGCTGAGACCCAGTACTTC
few,TRBV28,NA,TRBJ1-3,CASSRSYSGNTIYF,TGTGCCAGCAGCCGCTCCTACTCTGGAAACACCATATATTTT
NA,TRBV14,NA,TRBJ2-7,CASSQFQSSYEQYF,TGTGCCAGCAGCCAATTCCAGAGCTCCTACGAGCAGTACTTC
few,TRBV6-8,TRBD1,TRBJ1-3,CASRTGSGNTIYF,TGTGCCAGCAGGACAGGGTCAGGAAACACCATATATTTT
hyperexpanded,TRBV19,NA,TRBJ2-7,CASSIVVGTPDERPGEQYF,TGTGCCAGTAGTATAGTCGTCGGGACCCCTGACGAGCGCCCGGGCGAGCAGTACTTC
NA,TRBV6-4,NA,TRBJ2-5,CAISEGGTQYF,TGTGCCATCAGTGAAGGTGGGACCCAGTACTTC
NA,TRBV18,NA,TRBJ2-7,CASSPPGRGDYEQYF,TGTGCCAGCTCACCACCGGGCAGGGGAGACTACGAGCAGTACTTC
NA,TRBV18,NA,TRBJ2-7,CASSPAETVSVEQYF,TGTGCCAGCTCACCGGCCGAGACGGTTTCAGTCGAGCAGTACTTC
medium-sized,TRBV11-3,TRBD1,TRBJ1-2,CASSPPGRQGAGGYTF,TGTGCCAGCAGCCCCCCGGGACGCCAGGGGGCGGGCGGCTACACCTTC
NA,TRBV30,NA,TRBJ2-2,CAWSVRGAGELFF,TGTGCCTGGAGTGTACGAGGCGCCGGGGAGCTGTTTTTT
NA,TRBV19,NA,TRBJ1-1,CASTIPRRGEAFF,TGTGCCAGTACTATCCCCCGTAGGGGTGAAGCTTTCTTT
few,TRBV6-8,TRBD2,TRBJ2-3,CAISGTSAGADTQYF,TGTGCCATCTCAGGGACTAGCGCAGGTGCAGATACGCAGTATTTT
few,TRBV28,TRBD2,TRBJ2-7,CASSRPGLVYEQYF,TGTGCCAGCAGCCGACCGGGACTAGTGTACGAGCAGTACTTC
few,TRBV28,NA,TRBJ2-1,CASIRTGQMGYNEQFF,TGTGCCAGCATCCGAACCGGCCAGATGGGCTACAATGAGCAGTTCTTC
few,TRBV11-3,TRBD1,TRBJ2-1,CASSSGTVYLRQFF,TGTGCCAGCAGTTCCGGGACAGTCTATCTGCGGCAGTTCTTC
NA,TRBV10-3,NA,TRBJ2-4,CAISESTQADDNIQYF,TGTGCCATCAGTGAGTCGACTCAGGCAGATGATAACATTCAGTACTTC
NA,TRBV6-8,NA,TRBJ1-4,CASSSDPNDGEKLFF,TGTGCCAGCAGTTCGGACCCCAACGACGGTGAAAAACTGTTTTTT
few,TRBV6-8,TRBD2,TRBJ2-1,CASGTSVNEQFF,TGTGCCAGCGGGACTAGCGTCAATGAGCAGTTCTTC
NA,TRBV28,TRBD2,TRBJ2-7,CASSLWGLAGGHSYEQYF,TGTGCCAGCAGTTTATGGGGACTAGCGGGAGGCCACTCCTACGAGCAGTACTTC
few,TRBV11-3,NA,TRBJ2-1,CASSNSGGPYNEQFF,TGTGCCAGCAGCAATAGCGGAGGGCCGTACAATGAGCAGTTCTTC
medium-sized,TRBV6-8,TRBD2,TRBJ2-1,CASSHTSGGAYNEQFF,TGTGCCAGCAGTCATACTAGCGGGGGGGCCTACAATGAGCAGTTCTTC
few,TRBV28,NA,TRBJ2-7,CASSPPGTSVGEQYF,TGTGCCAGCAGTCCTCCCGGGACCTCAGTCGGCGAGCAGTACTTC
NA,TRBV11-3,TRBD2,TRBJ2-1,CASSLRKGKSGGRNEQFF,TGTGCCAGCAGCTTGAGGAAGGGTAAAAGCGGGGGGCGCAATGAGCAGTTCTTC